The T cell receptor (beta chain) under discussion was sequenced for a study of blood T cell repertoires in COVID-19. Study summary: Acute and convalescent COVID-19 samples came from the United States, Italy and Spain.

Repertoires were generated with immunoSEQ multiplex PCR, while TCRdb's copy carries only in-frame clones and drops some. The sample has under 130,000 clones, 80% to 90% seen once. V was trimmed by 3 bases and J by 0 bases, leaving 17 bases between them. Germline V gene sequence: CDR1 LGHNA, CDR2 YSLEER. This CDR3 has 18 residues. This sequence joins TRBV4-3 and TRBJ1-4; D is ambiguous. Material for sequencing was peripheral blood. This TCR derives from a human donor in a cohort sampled during active COVID-19. CDR3 nucleotide sequence: TGCGCCAGCAGCCAGGCCCCCGAGGGTAGTGCAACTAATGAAAAACTGTTTTTT. It translates to CASSQAPEGSATNEKLFF.